A single sample is the source of the 24 T cell receptor beta chains below, sequenced in a study of shared clonotypes between healthy human individuals. The naive CD8 fraction comprised CD45RO-negative cells positively selected for CCR7 and excluded terminally differentiated effector memory CD45RA+ cells. Clones were read by immunoSEQ multiplex PCR, and TCRdb kept only the in-frame ones, dropping some. The sample includes roughly 1,800,000 clones, roughly 94% of them seen just once. Source material: naive CD8+ T cells sorted from blood. The receptors come from a man between 18 and 35 years old in good health.

The chain links TRBV11-2 to TRBJ2-1; 9 bases are shared with TRBD2. V was clipped by 5 bases and J by 9 bases; unmatched bases: 17. The CDR3 runs 17 residues. Looked up from germline, CDR1 is SGHAT and CDR2 is FQNNGV. The CDR3 here is CASSTLAWGLAPSEQFF. The CDR3 coding sequence is TGTGCCAGCAGCACCCTCGCGTGGGGACTAGCCCCCAGTGAGCAGTTCTTC.

The V call is TRBV14, the J call TRBJ1-2; the D gene is possibly TRBD1 (5 bases). CDR1 is SGHDN, CDR2 FVKESK, per germline. The CDR3 covers 15 residues. V lost 2 bases, J lost 3 bases, and 13 bases lay in between. In nucleotides, the CDR3 is TGTGCCAGCAGCCAACTCACCGGGACGTACTATGGCTACACCTTC. Translated, it gives CASSQLTGTYYGYTF.

The count of this clone is one. The V call is TRBV7-9, the J call TRBJ1-2; D is possibly TRBD1 (5 bases). Trimming cost V 3 bases and J 4 bases, with 9 bases left between them. Germline CDR1 and CDR2: SEHNR and FQNEAQ (reference sequence). CDR3 size: 13 residues. The CDR3 spells CASSLGVRYGYTF. The CDR3 DNA is TGTGCCAGCAGCTTGGGGGTTCGCTATGGCTACACCTTC.

The chain couples TRBV7-9 to TRBJ2-2; maybe TRBD1 (6 bases). V shed 4 bases and J shed 6 bases, with 15 bases lying between them. Germline V gives CDR1 SEHNR, CDR2 FQNEAQ (reference sequence). This CDR3 is 15 amino acids long. The CDR3 protein is CASSYVQGVAGELFF. CDR3 nucleotide sequence: TGTGCCAGCAGCTATGTACAGGGCGTTGCCGGGGAGCTGTTTTTT. The variable domain in full, with the rest retrieved from reference TRBV7-9 and TRBJ2-2, is DTGVSQNPRHKITKRGQNVTFRCDPISEHNRLYWYRQTLGQGPEFLTYFQNEAQLEKSRLLSDRFSAERPKGSFSTLEIQRTEQGDSAMYLCASSYVQGVAGELFFGEGSRLTVL.

V is TRBV9 and J is TRBJ2-1; D remains unclear. Germline V lookup: CDR1 SGDLS, CDR2 YYNGEE. With 5 bases removed from V and 9 bases from J, the gap between germline ends came to 9 bases. This CDR3 is built from 11 residues. CDR3 sequence (DNA): TGTGCCAGCAGTGGCCTCGGTGAGCAGTTCTTC. As protein: CASSGLGEQFF.

The J gene is TRBJ2-7, the V gene TRBV6-5, with D maybe TRBD1 (5 bases). The V gene lost 0 bases and the J gene lost 2 bases, with 8 bases spanning the gap. Germline assignment: CDR1 MNHEY and CDR2 SVGAGI. The CDR3 runs to 14 residues. This CDR3 is CASSYSTAPYEQYF. CDR3 nucleotides: TGTGCCAGCAGTTACTCGACAGCCCCCTACGAGCAGTACTTC.

This chain uses TRBV4-3 with TRBJ2-1, with D possibly being TRBD2 (6 bases). The CDR3 runs 15 residues. The germline CDR1 and CDR2 sequences are LGHNA and YSLEER. The V end was cut by 5 bases, the J end by 3 bases, with 14 bases between. CDR3 nucleotides: TGCGCCAGCAGCGACGAGGAGGGCCTCTACAATGAGCAGTTCTTC. Protein sequence: CASSDEEGLYNEQFF.

Regarding this clone: Other DNA sequences in this sample translate to the same CDR3. J is TRBJ2-7 and V is TRBV11-2; D remains ambiguous. V was cut by 3 bases and J by 0 bases, with 9 bases left in between. Germline V gene sequence: CDR1 SGHAT, CDR2 FQNNGV. This CDR3 contains 14 residues. The CDR3 sequence: CASSLGGGSYEQYF. The CDR3 bases are TGTGCCAGCAGCTTGGGTGGCGGCTCCTACGAGCAGTACTTC.

CDR3 in amino acids: CASSPGTSLGYGYTF. The CDR3 nucleotides read TGCGCCAGCAGCCCCGGGACGTCCCTTGGCTATGGCTACACCTTC. This chain joins TRBV4-1 and TRBJ1-2, with D possibly matching TRBD1 (5 bases). Between the trimmed V and J ends, which lost 4 bases and 4 bases, there was a span of 16 bases. From germline, CDR1 is MGHRA and CDR2 YSYEKL. This CDR3 comprises 15 residues.

This sequence joins TRBV6-1 and TRBJ2-3, with D unclear. Germline V gives CDR1 MNHNS, CDR2 SASEGT. The length of the CDR3 is 13 residues. V shed 11 bases and J shed 4 bases, with 16 bases lying between them. For the CDR3, the DNA is TGTGCCGGTGCGGACGCAAGCTCAGATACGCAGTATTTT. Amino acids: CAGADASSDTQYF.

The chain employs TRBV4-1 and TRBJ1-3, with D uncertain. The germline V gene has CDR1 MGHRA and CDR2 YSYEKL. The CDR3 sequence is 13 residues long. V gave up 5 bases and J gave up 4 bases, with 9 bases separating them. The chain's CDR3 is CASSDVFGNTIYF. The CDR3 DNA reads TGCGCCAGCAGCGACGTCTTCGGAAACACCATATATTTT.

V and J are TRBV5-4 and TRBJ1-2; a possible D gene is TRBD1 (6 bases). Trimming shortened V by 4 bases and J by 8 bases, and 30 bases separated the two germline ends. Germline V gene sequence: CDR1 SGHNT, CDR2 YYREEE (reference sequence). This CDR3 is built from 18 residues. DNA of the CDR3: TGTGCCAGCAGCCCCGTGGATCCAGGGGCGGAGGGGTTCTGGGGCTACACCTTC. Translated, it gives CASSPVDPGAEGFWGYTF.

The chain combines TRBV5-6 with TRBJ2-3; TRBD1 matches at 8 bases. The CDR3 loop spans 14 amino acids. Germline CDR1 SGHDT, CDR2 YYEEEE. With V trimmed by 4 bases and J by 3 bases, 4 bases remained unmatched. Here the CDR3 DNA reads TGTGCCAGCAGCCTCCGGGACAGGACAGATACGCAGTATTTT. It specifies CASSLRDRTDTQYF.

The chain joins TRBV2 to TRBJ1-2; TRBD1 matches 9 bases. J gave up 2 bases and V 4 bases, and 20 bases lay outside the gene matches. The germline CDR1 and CDR2 sequences are SNHLY and FYNNEI. This CDR3 has 20 amino acids. This CDR3 reads CASSGLPNSRGQGRNYGYTF. The CDR3 nucleotides are TGTGCCAGCAGTGGTCTCCCCAATTCCCGAGGACAGGGGAGAAACTATGGCTACACCTTC. The variable domain in full, with the rest retrieved from reference TRBV2 and TRBJ1-2, is EPEVTQTPSHQVTQMGQEVILRCVPISNHLYFYWYRQILGQKVEFLVSFYNNEISEKSEIFDDQFSVERPDGSNFTLKIRSTKLEDSAMYFCASSGLPNSRGQGRNYGYTFGSGTRLTVV.

The chain joins TRBV4-1 to TRBJ2-7; 7 bases are shared with TRBD2. The germline CDR1 and CDR2 sequences are MGHRA and YSYEKL. Losses at the gene ends were 0 bases for V and 0 bases for J; bases not matched to a gene: 8. The CDR3 length is 17 residues. The CDR3 sequence: CASSQDGGSEGSYEQYF. DNA of the CDR3: TGCGCCAGCAGCCAAGACGGGGGGTCTGAGGGCTCCTACGAGCAGTACTTC.

The J gene is TRBJ2-1, the V gene TRBV28; D remains ambiguous. CDR1 is MDHEN, CDR2 SYDVKM, per germline. Trimming cost V 5 bases and J 7 bases, with 15 bases left between them. This CDR3 contains 14 residues. The CDR3 sequence: CASSPTRVGNEQFF. CDR3 sequence (DNA): TGTGCCAGCAGTCCTACCCGGGTCGGGAATGAGCAGTTCTTC. Full variable domain (missing parts from reference TRBV28 and TRBJ2-1): DVKVTQSSRYLVKRTGEKVFLECVQDMDHENMFWYRQDPGLGLRLIYFSYDVKMKEKGDIPEGYSVSREKKERFSLILESASTNQTSMYLCASSPTRVGNEQFFGPGTRLTVL.

This clone has just one count. V usage is TRBV11-2 and J usage is TRBJ2-5; 7 bases are shared with TRBD2. Germline CDR1 reads SGHAT; CDR2 reads FQNNGV. The CDR3 has 17 residues. V gave up 1 base and J gave up 0 bases; unmatched junction bases: 8. The CDR3 region is CASSLAVGLKYQETQYF. CDR3 nucleotides: TGTGCCAGCAGCTTAGCGGTGGGACTAAAGTACCAAGAGACCCAGTACTTC.

This sequence joins TRBV13 and TRBJ2-7, with 7 positions matching TRBD1. The CDR3 loop spans 18 amino acids. In germline, CDR1 is PRHDT, CDR2 FYEKMQ (reference sequence). The ends lost 4 bases at V and 3 bases at J; junction bases unmatched: 18. CDR3 region: CASSSSGTVIFQGYEQYF. As DNA, the CDR3 is TGTGCCAGCAGCTCCTCCGGGACAGTCATATTTCAAGGCTACGAGCAGTACTTC.

This chain links TRBV5-4 with TRBJ1-2, with TRBD1 identical over 8 bases. V was pared by 4 bases and J by 2 bases, with 7 bases of the junction left unmatched. CDR1 and CDR2 from the germline V gene are SGHNT and YYREEE (reference sequence). The CDR3 has 15 residues. CDR3 DNA sequence: TGTGCCAGCAGCGTCGCAGGGGGCCCCAACTATGGCTACACCTTC. It is translated as CASSVAGGPNYGYTF.

CDR3 DNA: TGTGCCAGCACGGGGGGACCCCTAGCCAAAAACATTCAGTACTTC. It specifies CASTGGPLAKNIQYF. The V and J genes are TRBV7-8 and TRBJ2-4; TRBD2 aligns across 7 bases. The germline gives CDR1 SGHVS, CDR2 FQNEAQ. V lost 7 bases and J lost 0; bases outside the gene matches: 6. CDR3 length: 15 residues.

This chain links TRBV7-9 with TRBJ2-7; 7 bases match TRBD2. The CDR3 is 13 amino acids. Germline assignment: CDR1 SEHNR and CDR2 FQNEAQ (reference sequence). J lost 6 bases, V lost 3 bases, and 5 bases had no gene match. This CDR3 is CASSFSLAVEQYF. CDR3 coding DNA: TGTGCCAGCAGCTTCTCCCTAGCGGTCGAGCAGTACTTC. The full variable domain, with the rest looked up from reference TRBV7-9 and TRBJ2-7, is DTGVSQNPRHKITKRGQNVTFRCDPISEHNRLYWYRQTLGQGPEFLTYFQNEAQLEKSRLLSDRFSAERPKGSFSTLEIQRTEQGDSAMYLCASSFSLAVEQYFGPGTRLTVT.

The chain employs TRBV27 and TRBJ2-2; no clear D gene. Germline V CDR1 and CDR2: MNHEY, SMNVEV (reference sequence). The CDR3 is 13 residues long. The V end was cut by 3 bases, the J end by 3 bases, with 5 bases between. The CDR3 nucleotides read TGTGCCAGCAGTTTTATGGACACCGGGGAGCTGTTTTTT. This gives the protein CASSFMDTGELFF.

The genes are TRBV27 and TRBJ2-7, with D perhaps TRBD1 or TRBD2 (7 bases each). The CDR3 loop spans 15 amino acids. The germline V and J ends were trimmed by 0 bases and 4 bases, with 13 bases remaining between them. In germline, CDR1 is MNHEY, CDR2 SMNVEV (reference sequence). The CDR3 nucleotides read TGTGCCAGCAGTTTATCGCAGGGGGGAGGGTACGAGCAGTACTTC. This encodes CASSLSQGGGYEQYF.

This chain connects TRBV30 to TRBJ2-5, with D perhaps TRBD2 (6 bases). CDR1 and CDR2 (germline): GTSNPN, SVGIG (reference sequence). Trimming stripped 2 bases from V and 6 bases from J, with 13 bases between. This CDR3 has 13 residues. The CDR3 DNA sequence: TGTGCCTGGAGTACGGCGGGACCGCAGACCCAGTACTTC. Protein: CAWSTAGPQTQYF.